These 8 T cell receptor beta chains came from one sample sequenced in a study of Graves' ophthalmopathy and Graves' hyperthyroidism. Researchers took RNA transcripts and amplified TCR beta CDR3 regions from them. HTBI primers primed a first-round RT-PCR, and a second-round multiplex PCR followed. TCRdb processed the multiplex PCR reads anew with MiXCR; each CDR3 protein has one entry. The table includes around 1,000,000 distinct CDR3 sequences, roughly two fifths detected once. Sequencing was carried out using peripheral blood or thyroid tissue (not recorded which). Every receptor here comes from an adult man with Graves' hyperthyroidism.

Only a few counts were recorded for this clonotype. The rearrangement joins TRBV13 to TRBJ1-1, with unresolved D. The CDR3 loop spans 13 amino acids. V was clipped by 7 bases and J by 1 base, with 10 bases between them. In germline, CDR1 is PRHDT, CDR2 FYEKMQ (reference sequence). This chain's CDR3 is CASKVDWNTEAFF. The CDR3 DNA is TGTGCCAGCAAGGTAGATTGGAACACTGAAGCTTTCTTT.

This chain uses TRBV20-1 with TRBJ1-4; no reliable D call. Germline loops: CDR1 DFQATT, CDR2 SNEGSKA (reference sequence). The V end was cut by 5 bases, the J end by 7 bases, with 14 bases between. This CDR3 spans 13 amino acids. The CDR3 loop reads CSAPATFFEKLFF. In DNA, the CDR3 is TGCAGTGCTCCAGCGACCTTTTTTGAAAAACTGTTTTTT.

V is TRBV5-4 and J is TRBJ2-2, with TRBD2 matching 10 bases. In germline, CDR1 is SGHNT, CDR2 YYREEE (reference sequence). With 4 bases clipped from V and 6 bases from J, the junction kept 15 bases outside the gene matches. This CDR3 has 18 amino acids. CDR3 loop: CASSQERRLAGNPGELFF. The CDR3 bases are TGTGCCAGCAGCCAAGAGCGGCGACTAGCGGGTAACCCCGGGGAGCTGTTTTTT.

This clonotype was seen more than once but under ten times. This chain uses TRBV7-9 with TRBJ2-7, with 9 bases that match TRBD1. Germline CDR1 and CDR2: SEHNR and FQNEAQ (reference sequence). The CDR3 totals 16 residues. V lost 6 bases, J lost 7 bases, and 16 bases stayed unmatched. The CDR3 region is CASRPWGDRDFREQYF. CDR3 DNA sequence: TGTGCCAGCAGGCCGTGGGGGGACAGGGATTTTCGGGAGCAGTACTTC.

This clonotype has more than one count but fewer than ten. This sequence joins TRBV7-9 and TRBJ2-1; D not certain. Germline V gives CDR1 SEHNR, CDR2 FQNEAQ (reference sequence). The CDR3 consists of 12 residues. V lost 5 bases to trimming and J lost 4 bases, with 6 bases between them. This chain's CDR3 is CASSPLYNEQFF. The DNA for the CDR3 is TGTGCCAGCAGCCCCCTATACAATGAGCAGTTCTTC.

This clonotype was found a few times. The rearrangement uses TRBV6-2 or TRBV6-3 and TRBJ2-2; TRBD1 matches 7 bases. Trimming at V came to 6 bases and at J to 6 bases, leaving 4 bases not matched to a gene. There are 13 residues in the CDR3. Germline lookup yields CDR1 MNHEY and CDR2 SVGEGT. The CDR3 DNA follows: TGTGCCAGCAGGGCGACAGGGCCCGGGGAGCTGTTTTTT. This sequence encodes CASRATGPGELFF.

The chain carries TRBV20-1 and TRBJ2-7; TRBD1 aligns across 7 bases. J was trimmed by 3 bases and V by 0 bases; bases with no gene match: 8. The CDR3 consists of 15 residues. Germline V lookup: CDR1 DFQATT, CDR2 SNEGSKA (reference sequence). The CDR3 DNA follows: TGCAGTGCTAGAGATTTCGAGACAGGGAACTACGAGCAGTACTTC. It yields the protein CSARDFETGNYEQYF.

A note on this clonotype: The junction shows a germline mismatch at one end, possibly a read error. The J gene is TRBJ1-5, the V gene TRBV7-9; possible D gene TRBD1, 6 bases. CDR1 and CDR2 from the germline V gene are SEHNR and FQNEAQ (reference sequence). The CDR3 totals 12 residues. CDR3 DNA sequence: TGTGCCAGCAGCCGGGACAATGAGCCCCAGCATTTT. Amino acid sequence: CASSRDNEPQHF.